The clone carrying this T cell receptor (beta chain) was counted a few times. These data come from a study of blood T cell repertoires in COVID-19. Looking at the study overall: Sources were T cells, B-cell-depleted T cells, or PBMCs; the material itself was cDNA or gDNA.

Here immunoSEQ multiplex PCR was the method, and the copy in TCRdb shows in-frame clones only, minus some. The sample includes 180,000 or so clones, under 85% seen only once; the top ten take approximately 9.8%. CDR1 and CDR2 from the germline V gene are KGHDR and SFDVKD. The CDR3 sequence is 14 residues long. The ends lost 3 bases at V and 6 bases at J; junction bases unmatched: 6. The clonotype originates from a woman older than 75 with acute or convalescent COVID-19. Sequenced sample: peripheral blood. The chain recombines TRBV24-1 with TRBJ1-2, with 7 bases matching TRBD1. CDR3 protein: CATSDRTGWHGYTF. The CDR3 coding sequence is TGTGCCACCAGTGATCGGACAGGTTGGCATGGCTACACCTTC.